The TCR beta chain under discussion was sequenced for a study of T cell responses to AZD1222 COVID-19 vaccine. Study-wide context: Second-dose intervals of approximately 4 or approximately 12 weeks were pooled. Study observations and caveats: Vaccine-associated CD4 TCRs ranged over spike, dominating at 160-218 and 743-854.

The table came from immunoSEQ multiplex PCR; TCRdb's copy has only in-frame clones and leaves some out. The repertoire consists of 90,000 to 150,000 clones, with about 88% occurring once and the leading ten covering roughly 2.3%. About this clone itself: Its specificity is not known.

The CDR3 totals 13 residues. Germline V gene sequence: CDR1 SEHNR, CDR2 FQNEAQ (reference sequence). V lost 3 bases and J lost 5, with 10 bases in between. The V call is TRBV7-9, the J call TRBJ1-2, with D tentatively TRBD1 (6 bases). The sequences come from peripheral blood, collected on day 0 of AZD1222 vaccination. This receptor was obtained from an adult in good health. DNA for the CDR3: TGTGCCAGCAGCTTGGACAGAGCTTATGGCTACACCTTC. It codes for CASSLDRAYGYTF.